This note documents a single T cell receptor (beta chain) sequence. What it binds is unknown. The source of the sample is a study of cytomegalovirus exposure and HLA in healthy donors. Sequencing used immunoSEQ multiplex PCR; TCRdb keeps in-frame clones, though not all of them. The sample lists 85,000 to 120,000 clones; less than 90% were seen once. The study's findings and limits: The classifier reportedly diagnosed cytomegalovirus status with high specificity and sensitivity.

Trimming shortened V by 4 bases and J by 0 bases, and 7 bases separated the two germline ends. This CDR3 region has 13 residues. The germline V gene encodes CDR1 SGHNT and CDR2 YYREEE (reference sequence). Sequencing input: PBMCs. The chain is built from TRBV5-4 and TRBJ1-1; perhaps TRBD1 as D (5 bases). This clonotype was obtained from a woman under 30 in good health and CMV-seropositive. DNA of the CDR3: TGTGCCAGCAGCGGGGGGGTGAACACTGAAGCTTTCTTT. Translated: CASSGGVNTEAFF.